This entry describes one TCR beta chain. This clone has just one count. Its antigen is still unknown. No base quality values were provided; no much bigger clone lies one nucleotide off. This sample stems from a study of blood T cell repertoires in COVID-19 (dated by TCRdb to between 2020 and 2021). Regarding the research as a whole: The collaborator samples originated in the United States, Italy and Spain and spanned the acute and convalescent phases of COVID-19. The prospective study material was composed of cDNA or gDNA derived from T cells, B-cell-depleted T cells, or PBMCs. The dataset comprised deeply sampled blood TCRbeta repertoires from subjects exposed to, actively infected with, or recovered from COVID-19. The repertoires were made available in a free public database intended to serve as a resource for research on the immune response to SARS-CoV-2. Samples were obtained from the ongoing ImmuneRACE study (first 160 participants) and from 1,000 to 1,500 subjects provided by 6 global collaborators. A de-identified subject ID, COVID-19 status, age in years and sex were almost always included in the sample metadata. HLA class I and class II types, where available, came from metadata supplied by the sample provider rather than from assay-based typing. Findings and caveats that apply to the study as a whole: The quantity of clinical and demographic metadata differed by source and by participant and was supplied without curation.

Reading from cysteine to phenylalanine, the CDR3 counts 15 amino acids. The CDR3 DNA has 45 bases and is translated from base 1. Trimming takes 5 bases from V and 1 base from J, and the germline ends sit 12 bases apart. The germline V gene yields MNHEY for CDR1 and SVGAGI for CDR2. Each collaborating institution followed its own protocols to collect whole blood in K2EDTA tubes. Collaborator samples were shipped for TCRbeta analysis as frozen whole blood, isolated PBMCs, or DNA extracted from either sample type. TCRbeta CDR3 regions were amplified from genomic DNA by means of the immunoSEQ Assay, a bias-controlled multiplex PCR. In the original analysis: Within the assay, amplification of reference gene primers was used to estimate how many nucleated cells each sample contained. Sequence reads were collapsed and filtered to measure the absolute abundance of every unique TCRbeta CDR3 rearrangement. For each sample, productive Simpson clonality was calculated as the square root of Simpson's diversity index over productive rearrangements. This is the immuneACCESS table as TCRdb keeps it, with only in-frame sequences that have V and J called. A part of the clones is gone; compared with another copy, unresolved V genes explain less than half, and the rest is unexplained. The V and J calls and the clone size are those of that table, but D and trimming were determined from the DNA. Counted in this sample were some 170,000 clones; around 80% of them appeared once. The ten largest make up approximately 18% of the sample.

This TCR came from a woman older than 75 with acute or convalescent COVID-19. Here the chain combines TRBV6-5 and TRBJ1-5, with the D gene not confidently named. Sequencing used peripheral blood. Read as DNA, the sequence is TGTGCCAGCAGTATATCATTACGGAGCAATCAGCCCCAGCATTTT. This gives the protein CASSISLRSNQPQHF.